The next 21 T cell receptor beta chains were all read from a single sample in a study of blood T cell repertoires in COVID-19. Here immunoSEQ multiplex PCR was the method, and the copy in TCRdb shows in-frame clones only, minus some. Among about 300,000 clones listed, about 87% were seen once. Sequencing was done on a sample of peripheral blood. The source is a man aged 70 or older with acute or convalescent COVID-19.

The CDR3: CASSQVPRGVYYEQYF. For the CDR3, the DNA is TGTGCCAGCAGCCAAGTGCCCAGGGGTGTGTACTACGAGCAGTACTTC. The chain joins TRBV3-1 (or the pseudogene TRBV3-2) to TRBJ2-7; weak D call: TRBD1 (6 bases). Trimming took 1 base from V and 3 from J, leaving 16 bases between them. CDR1 LGHDT and CDR2 YNNKEL come from the germline V gene (reference sequence). The CDR3 runs to 16 residues.

The J gene is TRBJ2-3, the V gene TRBV7-2; 11 bases map to TRBD2. Germline assignment: CDR1 SGHTA and CDR2 FQGNSA. J lost 10 bases, V lost 5 bases, and 11 bases had no gene match. The CDR3 extends over 15 amino acids. CDR3: CASSTNSGGAFAQYF. The CDR3 nucleotides read TGTGCCAGCAGCACCAATAGCGGGGGGGCTTTTGCGCAGTATTTT.

The chain joins TRBV25-1 to TRBJ2-2, with TRBD2 matching 8 bases. With 5 bases clipped from V and 5 bases from J, the junction kept 7 bases outside the gene matches. CDR1 is MGHDK and CDR2 is SYGVNS in the germline V gene. This CDR3 is 15 amino acids long. The CDR3 sequence: CASSQRAGDTGELFF. DNA of the CDR3: TGTGCCAGCAGTCAGAGAGCGGGAGATACCGGGGAGCTGTTTTTT.

V is TRBV6-2 or TRBV6-3 and J is TRBJ2-1, with TRBD2 identical over 11 bases. The CDR3 spans 16 residues. V was clipped by 2 bases and J by 6 bases; unmatched bases: 6. Germline V lookup: CDR1 MNHEY, CDR2 SVGEGT. In DNA form, the CDR3 reads TGTGCCAGCAGTTACACTAGCGGGAGTTATGGCAATGAGCAGTTCTTC. Translating it yields CASSYTSGSYGNEQFF.

The CDR3, as DNA: TGTGCCAGCAGTCTACAGGGGTTCGGTTCACCCCTCCACTTT. It encodes CASSLQGFGSPLHF. The chain combines TRBV6-4 with TRBJ1-6, with 7 nucleotides matching TRBD1. There are 14 residues in the CDR3. Germline CDR1 reads MRHNA; CDR2 reads SNTAGT. The V and J ends lost 5 bases and 9 bases, in that order; junction bases with no gene match: 7.

This clone was observed once. The chain couples TRBV5-4 to TRBJ2-2; 11 bases are a match to TRBD2. Germline V gene lookup returns CDR1 SGHNT and CDR2 YYREEE (reference sequence). The CDR3 is 17 amino acids. Trimming cost V 1 base and J 5 bases; bases outside gene matches: 7. The CDR3 DNA reads TGTGCCAGCAGCTTGCCCACCGGGACTAGCGGTACCGGGGAGCTGTTTTTT. The encoded protein is CASSLPTGTSGTGELFF.

There are many counts of this clone. The chain links TRBV6-6 to TRBJ1-1, with 8 bases lining up with TRBD1. V shed 5 bases, J shed 6 bases, and the junction held 11 bases outside the gene matches. The CDR3 has 15 amino acids. Germline V gene data show CDR1 as MNHNY and CDR2 as SVGAGI (reference sequence). The CDR3 DNA is TGTGCCAGCAGTGAGACAGGGGTCCGTGTCGCTGAAGCTTTCTTT. Amino acid sequence: CASSETGVRVAEAFF.

The J gene is TRBJ2-7, the V gene TRBV29-1; D gene unclear. Germline V lookup: CDR1 SQVTM, CDR2 ANQGSEA. The V end lost 2 bases, the J end lost 6 bases, and 14 bases lay between the germline ends. This CDR3 region has 13 residues. The CDR3 region is CSVESGVRAEQYF. The DNA for the CDR3 is TGCAGCGTTGAATCCGGTGTTCGCGCCGAGCAGTACTTC.

This clone was found a few times. The CDR3 DNA reads as TGTGCCAGCAGTCCACACCCGGGAGATAGAGAGACCCAGTACTTC. Translating gives CASSPHPGDRETQYF. The V call is TRBV27, the J call TRBJ2-5, with D perhaps matching TRBD2 (6 bases). This CDR3 comprises 15 residues. Germline V gene sequence: CDR1 MNHEY, CDR2 SMNVEV (reference sequence). The V end lost 5 bases, the J end lost 4 bases, and 17 bases lay between the germline ends.

This chain links TRBV18 with TRBJ1-3; unclear D gene. The germline CDR1 and CDR2 sequences are KGHSH and LQKENI. This CDR3 spans 17 amino acids. V was cut by 5 bases and J by 0 bases, with 17 bases left in between. CDR3 amino acids: CASSDPRRYHSGNTIYF. CDR3 DNA: TGTGCCAGCTCAGATCCTCGCAGGTACCACTCTGGAAACACCATATATTTT.

The chain has TRBV7-9 and TRBJ2-1; no clear D. Trimming pared 2 bases from V and 1 base from J, leaving 6 bases between. The CDR3 runs 14 residues. The germline gives CDR1 SEHNR, CDR2 FQNEAQ (reference sequence). The CDR3 nucleotides read TGTGCCAGCAGCTTACTTTCGTCCTACAATGAGCAGTTCTTC. Protein: CASSLLSSYNEQFF.

This clone has a handful of counts. The chain is built from TRBV19 and TRBJ2-2; perhaps TRBD1 as D (5 bases). The length of the CDR3 is 14 residues. Germline V lookup: CDR1 LNHDA, CDR2 SQIVND (reference sequence). With 5 bases removed from V and 5 bases from J, the gap between germline ends came to 12 bases. This chain's CDR3 is CASSFRAGTGELFF. The CDR3 DNA follows: TGTGCCAGTAGTTTCCGGGCAGGGACCGGGGAGCTGTTTTTT.

This clone is a singleton in its sample. CDR3 coding DNA: TGTGCCAGCAGCCTCCCACTAGCGGGGGGGTTCGGGGAGCTGTTTTTT. Its protein is CASSLPLAGGFGELFF. This rearrangement joins TRBV28 to TRBJ2-2, with 13 nucleotides matching TRBD2. Germline V gene data show CDR1 as MDHEN and CDR2 as SYDVKM. Losses at the gene ends were 6 bases for V and 7 bases for J; bases not matched to a gene: 8. The CDR3 runs to 16 residues.

The gene calls are TRBV30 and TRBJ2-3; D remains ambiguous. Deletions cut 0 bases from V and 8 bases from J, with 9 bases between. In germline, CDR1 is GTSNPN, CDR2 SVGIG (reference sequence). This CDR3 spans 12 amino acids. Here the CDR3 reads CAWSVHESTQYF. CDR3 DNA sequence: TGTGCCTGGAGTGTACATGAAAGTACGCAGTATTTT.

The V and J genes are TRBV10-3 and TRBJ2-5, with a tentative D call TRBD1 (5 bases). Germline CDR1 is ENHRY and CDR2 is SYGVKD. This CDR3 comprises 14 residues. Trimming removed 2 bases at V and 3 bases at J, with 10 bases between. Here the CDR3 reads CAISEPRREETQYF. In nucleotides, the CDR3 is TGTGCCATCAGTGAGCCCCGCAGGGAAGAGACCCAGTACTTC.

The V call is TRBV15, the J call TRBJ1-2; possible D gene TRBD1, 6 bases. CDR3 length equals 14 residues. CDR1 and CDR2 from the germline V gene are LNHNV and YYDKDF (reference sequence). The V gene lost 0 bases and the J gene lost 2 bases, with 7 bases spanning the gap. In DNA, the CDR3 is TGTGCCACCAGCAGAGATAGGGGGAACTATGGCTACACCTTC. Its translation is CATSRDRGNYGYTF.

The V and J genes are TRBV6-5 and TRBJ1-2; a weak D match, TRBD1 (6 bases). The germline CDR1 and CDR2 sequences are MNHEY and SVGAGI. The V end was cut by 0 bases, the J end by 4 bases, with 9 bases between. The CDR3 has 14 residues. Written as DNA, the CDR3 is TGTGCCAGCAGTTACTCCGGACAGTTCTATGGCTACACCTTC. Its translation is CASSYSGQFYGYTF.

This chain uses TRBV5-6 with TRBJ2-3; possibly TRBD1 for D (6 bases). The CDR3 covers 15 residues. Germline V gene data show CDR1 as SGHDT and CDR2 as YYEEEE. V was pared by 1 base and J by 1 base, with 10 bases between. In DNA form, the CDR3 reads TGTGCCAGCAGCTTGCCAGGGGCCCGCACAGATACGCAGTATTTT. This codes for CASSLPGARTDTQYF.

V and J are TRBV19 and TRBJ2-5, with 10 bases fitting TRBD2. The CDR3 runs to 15 residues. The junction had 8 bases not matched to a gene; V was cut back by 5 bases and J by 5 bases. Looked up from germline, CDR1 is LNHDA and CDR2 is SQIVND (reference sequence). CDR3 region: CASSPGLAETETQYF. The CDR3 bases are TGTGCCAGTAGTCCTGGACTAGCGGAGACGGAGACCCAGTACTTC. Looking up the rest from reference TRBV19 and TRBJ2-5 gives the full variable domain: DGGITQSPKYLFRKEGQNVTLSCEQNLNHDAMYWYRQDPGQGLRLIYYSQIVNDFQKGDIAEGYSVSREKKESFPLTVTSAQKNPTAFYLCASSPGLAETETQYFGPGTRLLVL.

The V and J genes are TRBV5-1 and TRBJ1-1, with TRBD1 matching over 7 bases. With V trimmed by 0 bases and J by 0 bases, 2 bases remained unmatched. The CDR3 covers 15 residues. Germline CDR1 is SGHRS and CDR2 is YFSETQ. This chain's CDR3 is CASSLVDRVNTEAFF. The CDR3 DNA sequence: TGCGCCAGCAGCTTGGTTGACAGGGTGAACACTGAAGCTTTCTTT.

This rearrangement joins TRBV9 to TRBJ2-2; no firm D call. CDR1 and CDR2 (germline): SGDLS, YYNGEE. The CDR3 sequence is 13 residues long. The V gene lost 4 bases and the J gene lost 6 bases, with 10 bases spanning the gap. The CDR3 is CASSPGVSGELFF. The DNA for the CDR3 is TGTGCCAGCAGCCCCGGTGTGTCCGGGGAGCTGTTTTTT.